These 10 T cell receptor beta chains came from one sample sequenced in a study of shared clonotypes between healthy human individuals. TCRdb's table, derived via immunoSEQ multiplex PCR, lists solely in-frame clones and lacks some. The profile shows around 940,000 clones, around three quarters of them singletons. The specimen was memory CD4+ T cells sorted from blood. Subset noted: CD45RA-negative fraction. The receptors were gathered from a man between 18 and 29 years old in good health.

The chain uses TRBV7-9 and TRBJ1-6, with a tentative D call TRBD1 (5 bases). The CDR3 runs to 14 residues. The ends were cut back, 4 bases at V and 5 bases at J, with 9 bases in the middle. CDR1 SEHNR and CDR2 FQNEAQ come from the germline V gene (reference sequence). In nucleotides, the CDR3 is TGTGCCAGCAGCTCCCAGGGCCATAATTCACCCCTCCACTTT. It yields the protein CASSSQGHNSPLHF.

This clone was seen a single time. The chain links TRBV6-5 to TRBJ1-6; 7 bases fit TRBD1. With 6 bases clipped from V and 6 bases from J, the junction kept 5 bases outside the gene matches. Germline lookup yields CDR1 MNHEY and CDR2 SVGAGI. This CDR3 region has 14 residues. The CDR3 region has the DNA TGTGCCAGCAGCACCACAGGGGTTAATTCACCCCTCCACTTT. Translation: CASSTTGVNSPLHF.

This clone was observed a few times. The chain has TRBV27 and TRBJ2-7; weak D call: TRBD1 (5 bases). Trimming pared 4 bases from V and 2 bases from J, leaving 9 bases between. The CDR3 loop spans 13 amino acids. Germline loops: CDR1 MNHEY, CDR2 SMNVEV (reference sequence). The CDR3 coding sequence is TGTGCCAGCAGTTCCCAGGGCCCCTACGAGCAGTACTTC. It encodes CASSSQGPYEQYF.

To note about this clone: A read error may produce the germline difference seen at one junction end. This rearrangement joins TRBV7-7 to TRBJ1-1, with D possibly matching TRBD1 (6 bases). Germline CDR1 reads SSHAT; CDR2 reads FNYEAQ (reference sequence). The CDR3 has 13 amino acids. CDR3 sequence: CASSKNRDTEAFF. In DNA, the CDR3 is TGTGCTAGCAGCAAAAACAGGGACACTGAAGCTTTCTTT.

The chain has TRBV29-1 and TRBJ2-1, with D unresolved. The CDR3 totals 10 residues. Germline values: CDR1 SQVTM, CDR2 ANQGSEA. V lost 7 bases and J 1 base, leaving 2 bases between the germline ends. The CDR3 nucleotides are TGCAGCGCGTCCTACAATGAGCAGTTCTTC. Protein product: CSASYNEQFF.

This clone was seen just once. The rearrangement uses TRBV5-6 and TRBJ2-3; D unresolved. This CDR3 comprises 11 residues. Germline V gene lookup returns CDR1 SGHDT and CDR2 YYEEEE. Trimming took 4 bases from V and 7 from J, leaving 7 bases between them. This CDR3 is CASSGGYTQYF. In DNA form, the CDR3 reads TGTGCCAGCAGCGGTGGATATACGCAGTATTTT.

The gene calls are TRBV5-1 and TRBJ2-7, with D unclear. CDR1 and CDR2 (germline): SGHRS, YFSETQ. The CDR3 runs 14 residues. The V end lost 0 bases, the J end lost 7 bases, and 14 bases lay between the germline ends. DNA for the CDR3: TGCGCCAGCAGCTTGGAATCCGGTTGGAGAGAGCAGTACTTC. Protein: CASSLESGWREQYF.

V is TRBV4-1 and J is TRBJ1-4; TRBD1 is a possible D gene (5 bases). This CDR3 has 14 residues. CDR1 MGHRA and CDR2 YSYEKL come from the germline V gene. Trimming shortened V by 0 bases and J by 8 bases, and 10 bases separated the two germline ends. CDR3 region: CASSQEGKGEKLFF. The CDR3 DNA is TGCGCCAGCAGCCAAGAAGGCAAGGGGGAAAAACTGTTTTTT.

The rearrangement joins TRBV6-5 to TRBJ2-3; D possibly corresponds to TRBD1 (6 bases). Looked up from germline, CDR1 is MNHEY and CDR2 is SVGAGI. The CDR3 is made up of 15 amino acids. V lost 5 bases and J lost 4, with 16 bases in between. In DNA form, the CDR3 reads TGTGCCAGCAGTCTTACAGGGAAATCATCAGATACGCAGTATTTT. Its translation: CASSLTGKSSDTQYF.

The chain is built from TRBV28 and TRBJ2-7; either TRBD1 or TRBD2 may supply D (6 bases each). The V end was cut by 10 bases, the J end by 0 bases, with 19 bases between. CDR1 MDHEN and CDR2 SYDVKM come from the germline V gene. The CDR3 spans 15 residues. This CDR3 is CATAPGDSSSYEQYF. The DNA of the CDR3 is TGTGCCACCGCGCCAGGGGACTCCAGCTCCTACGAGCAGTACTTC.